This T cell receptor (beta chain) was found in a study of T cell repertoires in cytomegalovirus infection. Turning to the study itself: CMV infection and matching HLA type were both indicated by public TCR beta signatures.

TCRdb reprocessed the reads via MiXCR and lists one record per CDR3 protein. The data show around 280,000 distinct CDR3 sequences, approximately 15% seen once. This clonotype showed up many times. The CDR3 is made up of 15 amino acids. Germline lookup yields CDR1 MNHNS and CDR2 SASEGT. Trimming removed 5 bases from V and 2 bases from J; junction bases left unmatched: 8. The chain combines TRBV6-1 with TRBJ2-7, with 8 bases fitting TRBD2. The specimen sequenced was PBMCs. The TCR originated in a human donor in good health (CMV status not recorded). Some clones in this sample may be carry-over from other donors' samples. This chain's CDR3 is CASSPLPGGAYEQYF. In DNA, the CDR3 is TGTGCCAGCAGTCCCCTTCCCGGGGGGGCCTACGAGCAGTACTTC.